What follows are 11 T cell receptor beta chains derived from one specimen sequenced in a study of memory CD4+ T cells and cytomegalovirus serostatus. The data were produced by immunoSEQ multiplex PCR, yet TCRdb's version contains in-frame clones alone and is incomplete. The table shows just under 65,000 clones, with over 60% occurring only once. Single viable CD3+CD4+CD8-CD45RO+ cells were sorted as the memory CD4+ T cells. The source material was memory CD4+ T cells from blood. The receptors here all came from an adult in good health and CMV-seronegative.

V usage is TRBV5-1 and J usage is TRBJ1-1; D is unclear. V was trimmed by 5 bases and J by 3 bases, leaving 17 bases between them. CDR3 length equals 15 residues. From germline, CDR1 is SGHRS and CDR2 YFSETQ. The CDR3 protein is CASRPATGWDTEAFF. The DNA of the CDR3 is TGCGCCAGCAGACCCGCCACTGGGTGGGACACTGAAGCTTTCTTT.

The gene calls are TRBV29-1 and TRBJ2-7; D is possibly TRBD2 (6 bases). The germline V and J ends were trimmed by 7 bases and 0 bases, with 13 bases remaining between them. CDR3 length: 13 amino acids. Germline V gene data show CDR1 as SQVTM and CDR2 as ANQGSEA. CDR3: CSGTQGLSYEQYF. Written as DNA, the CDR3 is TGCAGCGGGACCCAGGGACTCTCCTACGAGCAGTACTTC.

This chain joins TRBV28 and TRBJ2-7; no clear D gene. V dropped 7 bases and J dropped 4 bases, with 8 bases sitting between them. There are 11 residues in the CDR3. Per the germline V gene, CDR1 is MDHEN and CDR2 is SYDVKM. In nucleotides, the CDR3 is TGTGCCAGCAAGCAAAGGTACGAGCAGTACTTC. Protein product: CASKQRYEQYF.

The CDR3 loop is CASSVQGVSSNTEAFF. For the CDR3, the DNA is TGTGCCAGCAGCGTACAGGGGGTTTCCTCGAACACTGAAGCTTTCTTT. The genes are TRBV2 and TRBJ1-1, with TRBD1 matching over 8 bases. After removal of 6 bases from V and 1 base from J, the junction contained 10 bases not matched to a gene. Germline CDR1 and CDR2: SNHLY and FYNNEI. CDR3 size: 16 residues.

The J gene is TRBJ2-7, the V gene TRBV6-4; 7 bases are shared with TRBD1. Unmatched junction bases numbered 22, after V lost 6 bases and J lost 5 bases. Germline V gene lookup returns CDR1 MRHNA and CDR2 SNTAGT. The CDR3 length is 18 residues. CDR3 sequence (DNA): TGTGCCAGCAGCGATATCCTTAAACAGGGGCCCCGGCGCCACGAGCAGTACTTC. This translates into CASSDILKQGPRRHEQYF.

Comment on this clone: This same CDR3 is encoded by further DNA sequences in the sample. The J gene is TRBJ2-7, the V gene TRBV4-2; no reliable D call. Germline V gives CDR1 LGHNA, CDR2 YNFKEQ. The V end lost 0 bases, the J end lost 2 bases, and 11 bases lay between the germline ends. The CDR3 covers 15 residues. CDR3: CASSQDGGSAYEQYF. CDR3 DNA: TGTGCCAGCAGCCAAGATGGTGGCAGCGCCTACGAGCAGTACTTC.

CDR3 bases: TGTGCTAGTACCACAGGGACTAGCGTGCTTGGTGCAGATACGCAGTATTTT. This gives the protein CASTTGTSVLGADTQYF. The chain carries TRBV12-5 and TRBJ2-3; 10 nucleotides align to TRBD2. The V gene end was trimmed by 8 bases and the J gene end by 4 bases; junction bases not matched to a gene: 15. Looked up from germline, CDR1 is LGHNT and CDR2 is FRNRAP. There are 17 residues in the CDR3. The entire variable domain, with the rest obtained from reference TRBV12-5 and TRBJ2-3, is as follows: DARVTQTPRHKVTEMGQEVTMRCQPILGHNTVFWYRQTMMQGLELLAYFRNRAPLDDSGMPKDRFSAEMPDATLATLKIQPSEPRDSAVYFCASTTGTSVLGADTQYFGPGTRLTVL.

The V gene is TRBV11-2, the J gene TRBJ1-1; D gene ambiguous. The CDR3 length is 15 residues. The V and J ends lost 4 bases and 0 bases respectively, with 12 bases between them. Germline assignment: CDR1 SGHAT and CDR2 FQNNGV. The CDR3 bases are TGTGCCAGCAGCTCTAAAGGCGGGGTGAACACTGAAGCTTTCTTT. It is translated as CASSSKGGVNTEAFF.

This clone is categorized as medium-sized. The chain joins TRBV4-2 to TRBJ1-2; 8 positions match TRBD1. Germline lookup yields CDR1 LGHNA and CDR2 YNFKEQ. The CDR3 has 15 residues. The ends lost 2 bases at V and 4 bases at J; junction bases unmatched: 6. The DNA of the CDR3 is TGTGCCAGCAGCCAACCGGACAGGGAGGGCTATGGCTACACCTTC. It translates to CASSQPDREGYGYTF.

This clone was detected only once. The chain is built from TRBV7-8 and TRBJ1-1; a weak D match, TRBD1 (5 bases). The CDR3 is 13 amino acids. CDR1 and CDR2 from the germline V gene are SGHVS and FQNEAQ. V was cut by 4 bases and J by 5 bases, with 11 bases left in between. CDR3 in DNA: TGTGCCAGCAGCTCTCGCGAGGGGACTGAAGCTTTCTTT. It codes for CASSSREGTEAFF. The complete variable domain, with remaining parts taken from reference TRBV7-8 and TRBJ1-1, reads GAGVSQSPRYKVAKRGQDVALRCDPISGHVSLFWYQQALGQGPEFLTYFQNEAQLDKSGLPSDRFFAERPEGSVSTLKIQRTQQEDSAVYLCASSSREGTEAFFGQGTRLTVV.

This clone was seen a single time. The chain couples TRBV11-1 to TRBJ1-1; 9 bases match TRBD1. The V and J ends lost 5 bases and 1 base, in that order; junction bases with no gene match: 5. The CDR3 runs to 15 residues. Germline CDR1 reads SGHAT; CDR2 reads FQDESV (reference sequence). CDR3 region: CASSVGTGRNTEAFF. In DNA form, the CDR3 reads TGTGCCAGCAGCGTCGGGACAGGGCGGAACACTGAAGCTTTCTTT.